The entry below describes one T cell receptor (beta chain). The data stem from a study of blood T cell repertoires in COVID-19. Background on the study: Nucleic acid was either cDNA or gDNA, and it came from T cells, B-cell-depleted T cells, or PBMCs.

Authors' processing steps: Estimates of nucleated cell counts were drawn from the amplification of reference gene primers. Only in-frame clones appear in the TCRdb table, and some are missing; sequencing was by immunoSEQ multiplex PCR. For V, J and clone size, that table is used; D and trimming come from the DNA. The table shows more than 35,000 clones, with about four fifths occurring only once. Trimming took off 3 bases at V and 1 base at J, with 7 bases between the two ends. There are 14 residues in the CDR3. Germline CDR1 is MNHEY and CDR2 is SVGAGI. The sequence came from a woman over 75 with acute or convalescent COVID-19. The specimen was peripheral blood. The chain combines TRBV6-5 with TRBJ2-4; D remains unclear. CDR3 nucleotides: TGTGCCAGCAGTTATGACGGGGCCAAAAACATTCAGTACTTC. Amino acids: CASSYDGAKNIQYF.